These 25 T cell receptor beta chains share one sample of origin, sequenced in a study of cytomegalovirus exposure and HLA in healthy donors. 60 Vbeta and 13 Jbeta primers were used in PCR. Method: immunoSEQ multiplex PCR; TCRdb's copy keeps in-frame clones and lacks some. The ten most abundant clones cover less than 5% of a sample with 70,000 to 100,000 clones. Sequenced: PBMCs. These receptor sequences come from a man between 18 and 35 years old in good health and CMV-seropositive.

V usage is TRBV7-9 and J usage is TRBJ2-3; 10 nucleotides line up with TRBD1. The CDR3 totals 17 residues. Germline CDR1 reads SEHNR; CDR2 reads FQNEAQ (reference sequence). V lost 2 bases to trimming and J lost 0 bases; unmatched junction nucleotides: 5. For the CDR3, the DNA is TGTGCCAGCAGCTTAATCCGACAGGGGGCAAGCACAGATACGCAGTATTTT. Its protein product is CASSLIRQGASTDTQYF.

This chain connects TRBV9 to TRBJ2-3; 7 nucleotides agree with TRBD2. CDR3 size: 16 residues. From germline, CDR1 is SGDLS and CDR2 YYNGEE. Trimming cost V 4 bases and J 6 bases; bases outside gene matches: 14. The CDR3 nucleotides are TGTGCCAGCAGCCCAGGGAGGGACTCTCGTGTGGATACGCAGTATTTT. As protein: CASSPGRDSRVDTQYF.

The chain combines TRBV13 with TRBJ1-2; a weak D match, TRBD1 (6 bases). CDR1 and CDR2 from the germline V gene are PRHDT and FYEKMQ (reference sequence). The CDR3 is 15 residues long. V lost 0 bases, J lost 8 bases, and 16 bases lay in between. CDR3 residues: CASSLGQGRRWGYTF. In DNA, the CDR3 is TGTGCCAGCAGCTTAGGACAGGGCAGGCGCTGGGGCTACACCTTC.

The V and J genes are TRBV5-1 and TRBJ2-7, with 7 bases fitting TRBD1. This CDR3 comprises 14 residues. Germline loops: CDR1 SGHRS, CDR2 YFSETQ. Trimming removed 3 bases from V and 2 bases from J; junction bases left unmatched: 5. As DNA, the CDR3 is TGCGCCAGCAGCTCCACCGACAGGGCCTACGAGCAGTACTTC. Its translation: CASSSTDRAYEQYF.

V is TRBV5-1 and J is TRBJ2-5, with TRBD2 as a possible D gene (5 bases). The CDR3 covers 15 residues. Deletions cut 6 bases from V and 5 bases from J, with 20 bases between. The germline gives CDR1 SGHRS, CDR2 YFSETQ. The CDR3 nucleotides are TGCGCCAGCAAGCGTATGGGAGCGGCGGAGGAGACCCAGTACTTC. Encoded protein: CASKRMGAAEETQYF.

The chain links TRBV7-6 to TRBJ2-7, with a weak D call TRBD2 (6 bases). This CDR3 contains 14 residues. Trimming left V 5 bases short and J 7 bases short, with 18 bases between. The germline V gene has CDR1 SGHVS and CDR2 FNYEAQ. CDR3: CASSPWGSRGEQYF. CDR3 sequence (DNA): TGTGCCAGCAGCCCCTGGGGATCGCGGGGAGAGCAGTACTTC.

This chain connects TRBV9 to TRBJ2-5; 7 nucleotides align to TRBD2. V trimming: 0 bases; J trimming: 5 bases; junction bases outside the gene matches: 10. This CDR3 has 16 amino acids. In germline, CDR1 is SGDLS, CDR2 YYNGEE. CDR3 amino acids: CASSVGFRSGGETQYF. The CDR3 bases are TGTGCCAGCAGCGTAGGGTTCAGGTCCGGGGGGGAGACCCAGTACTTC.

The V gene is TRBV27, the J gene TRBJ2-2; D unclear. From germline, CDR1 is MNHEY and CDR2 SMNVEV (reference sequence). Trimming stripped 3 bases from V and 5 bases from J, with 13 bases between. This CDR3 is built from 15 residues. CDR3 nucleotide sequence: TGTGCCAGCAGTTTCTACCCCAAGAGAACCGGGGAGCTGTTTTTT. It specifies CASSFYPKRTGELFF.

J is TRBJ2-1 and V is TRBV18, with unresolved D. This CDR3 contains 17 residues. The germline gives CDR1 KGHSH, CDR2 LQKENI. V was trimmed by 5 bases and J by 0 bases, leaving 17 bases between them. This chain's CDR3 is CASSARPNLVSYNEQFF. CDR3 in DNA: TGTGCCAGCTCAGCTCGTCCCAACCTAGTCTCCTACAATGAGCAGTTCTTC. Looking up the rest from reference TRBV18 and TRBJ2-1 gives the full variable domain: NAGVMQNPRHLVRRRGQEARLRCSPMKGHSHVYWYRQLPEEGLKFMVYLQKENIIDESGMPKERFSAEFPKEGPSILRIQQVVRGDSAAYFCASSARPNLVSYNEQFFGPGTRLTVL.

The gene calls are TRBV5-1 and TRBJ1-4; 9 bases fit TRBD1. This CDR3 spans 14 amino acids. Germline V lookup: CDR1 SGHRS, CDR2 YFSETQ. Unmatched junction bases numbered 0, after V lost 0 bases and J lost 6 bases. CDR3 in amino acids: CASSLGDRDEKLFF. The DNA for the CDR3 is TGCGCCAGCAGCTTGGGGGACAGGGATGAAAAACTGTTTTTT.

This chain joins TRBV9 and TRBJ1-2; D is perhaps TRBD1 (5 bases). Germline V gives CDR1 SGDLS, CDR2 YYNGEE. The CDR3 length is 16 residues. Trimming pared 4 bases from V and 4 bases from J, leaving 20 bases between. CDR3 coding DNA: TGTGCCAGCAGCCCCTCTGGGGGGGGAGTAGGCTATGGCTACACCTTC. It codes for CASSPSGGGVGYGYTF.

The chain is built from TRBV5-1 and TRBJ1-2; D uncertain. V dropped 4 bases and J dropped 4 bases, with 11 bases sitting between them. The CDR3 spans 13 residues. The germline CDR1 and CDR2 sequences are SGHRS and YFSETQ. The CDR3, as DNA: TGCGCCAGCAGCCCTGACGGGATCTATGGCTACACCTTC. Protein: CASSPDGIYGYTF.

V usage is TRBV5-1 and J usage is TRBJ2-1; 13 nucleotides line up with TRBD2. Germline CDR1 and CDR2: SGHRS and YFSETQ. This CDR3 contains 15 residues. The trim removed 4 bases at V and 3 bases at J, leaving 1 base unmatched. The CDR3 reads CASSTSGGDYNEQFF. The CDR3 DNA reads TGCGCCAGCAGCACTAGCGGGGGGGACTACAATGAGCAGTTCTTC. Full variable domain (rest looked up from reference TRBV5-1 and TRBJ2-1): KAGVTQTPRYLIKTRGQQVTLSCSPISGHRSVSWYQQTPGQGLQFLFEYFSETQRNKGNFPGRFSGRQFSNSRSEMNVSTLELGDSALYLCASSTSGGDYNEQFFGPGTRLTVL.

Turning to this clone: Other nucleotide sequences from this sample produce the same CDR3. This CDR3 reads CASSESGQGENQPQHF. In nucleotides, the CDR3 is TGTGCCAGCAGTGAATCCGGACAGGGTGAAAATCAGCCCCAGCATTTT. The rearrangement uses TRBV25-1 and TRBJ1-5; 8 bases match TRBD1. Per the germline V gene, CDR1 is MGHDK and CDR2 is SYGVNS. CDR3 length: 16 amino acids. The J segment lost 4 bases and the V segment lost 1 base, leaving 6 bases of the junction unmatched.

The chain joins TRBV6-5 to TRBJ2-7, with D hard to call. V lost 6 bases and J lost 2, with 14 bases in between. The CDR3 loop spans 14 amino acids. Per germline, CDR1 MNHEY and CDR2 SVGAGI. The CDR3 sequence is CASRTSLNAYEQYF. CDR3 nucleotide sequence: TGTGCCAGCAGAACCTCACTTAACGCCTACGAGCAGTACTTC.

V is TRBV4-1 and J is TRBJ2-1, with 9 bases fitting TRBD2. Trimming at V came to 4 bases and at J to 6 bases, leaving 13 bases not matched to a gene. CDR1 is MGHRA and CDR2 is YSYEKL in the germline V gene. The CDR3 loop spans 17 amino acids. The CDR3 DNA reads TGCGCCAGCAGCCCGAACGTCCAACTAGCGGGCATCAATGAGCAGTTCTTC. Amino acid sequence: CASSPNVQLAGINEQFF.

The gene calls are TRBV18 and TRBJ1-2; D unresolved. V lost 3 bases to trimming and J lost 8 bases, with 16 bases between them. Germline V gene lookup returns CDR1 KGHSH and CDR2 LQKENI. The CDR3 totals 14 residues. The CDR3 DNA sequence: TGTGCCAGCTCACCTGAGAGGGATTCCCGGGGCTACACCTTC. The encoded protein is CASSPERDSRGYTF.

V is TRBV2 and J is TRBJ2-1, with D possibly being TRBD2 (5 bases). The CDR3 spans 15 residues. V was shortened by 8 bases and J by 10 bases, with 24 bases between the two germline ends. Germline CDR1 is SNHLY and CDR2 is FYNNEI. This CDR3 reads CASRQPTSAAGEQFF. For the CDR3, the DNA is TGTGCCAGCCGTCAACCAACAAGCGCTGCGGGCGAGCAGTTCTTC.

This chain joins TRBV18 and TRBJ1-1; D remains unclear. CDR3 length: 15 residues. Between the trimmed V and J ends, which lost 0 bases and 1 base, there was a span of 9 bases. Germline V lookup: CDR1 KGHSH, CDR2 LQKENI. The CDR3 bases are TGTGCCAGCTCACCACCTTTCTCGGGGAACACTGAAGCTTTCTTT. Amino acid sequence: CASSPPFSGNTEAFF.

V and J are TRBV2 and TRBJ2-5, with a weak D call TRBD2 (5 bases). This CDR3 is 13 amino acids long. The V end lost 4 bases, the J end lost 5 bases, and 11 bases lay between the germline ends. The germline gives CDR1 SNHLY, CDR2 FYNNEI. CDR3 DNA sequence: TGTGCCAGCAGTGCACTAGTGGGCGAGACCCAGTACTTC. Amino acid sequence: CASSALVGETQYF.

The rearrangement uses TRBV19 and TRBJ1-1; tentative D call: TRBD1 (6 bases). CDR3 length equals 15 residues. CDR1 is LNHDA, CDR2 SQIVND, per germline (reference sequence). V lost 5 bases and J 4 bases, leaving 17 bases between the germline ends. This CDR3 is CASSSLPGEGTEAFF. Written as DNA, the CDR3 is TGTGCCAGTAGTTCCCTTCCAGGGGAGGGCACTGAAGCTTTCTTT. The full variable domain, in which reference TRBV19 and TRBJ1-1 provide the parts outside the CDR3, is DGGITQSPKYLFRKEGQNVTLSCEQNLNHDAMYWYRQDPGQGLRLIYYSQIVNDFQKGDIAEGYSVSREKKESFPLTVTSAQKNPTAFYLCASSSLPGEGTEAFFGQGTRLTVV.

The chain combines TRBV28 with TRBJ1-5; TRBD1 agrees at 8 bases. The CDR3 runs to 15 residues. Germline V gives CDR1 MDHEN, CDR2 SYDVKM. The junction had 5 bases not matched to a gene; V was cut back by 5 bases and J by 2 bases. Here the CDR3 DNA reads TGTGCCAGCAGTCCCCAGGACAGGGGCAATCAGCCCCAGCATTTT. As protein: CASSPQDRGNQPQHF.

The chain employs TRBV10-2 and TRBJ2-7; D perhaps matches TRBD1 (8 bases). This CDR3 comprises 18 residues. V lost 8 bases to trimming and J lost 1 base, with 27 bases between them. CDR1 and CDR2 from the germline V gene are WSHSY and SAAADI. In DNA, the CDR3 is TGCGCCAGCTCGAGGGGGGCAGGGGGCGTGGGGGGGTCCTACGAGCAGTACTTC. Protein sequence: CASSRGAGGVGGSYEQYF.

The CDR3 loop is CASSLNAGHTYEQYF. The CDR3 nucleotides read TGCGCCAGCAGCTTGAATGCAGGGCACACCTACGAGCAGTACTTC. The genes are TRBV5-1 and TRBJ2-7; weak D call: TRBD1 (5 bases). Germline V lookup: CDR1 SGHRS, CDR2 YFSETQ. The CDR3 covers 15 residues. Deletions cut 1 base from V and 2 bases from J, with 13 bases between.

This rearrangement joins TRBV2 to TRBJ2-3; 11 bases are a match to TRBD2. The CDR3 has 18 amino acids. The V and J ends lost 4 bases and 6 bases, in that order; junction bases with no gene match: 15. Germline-derived CDR1 and CDR2 are SNHLY and FYNNEI. The CDR3 bases are TGTGCCAGCAGTGCCGTAACTGTAGCGGGGGGGCCGGAGGATACGCAGTATTTT. It encodes CASSAVTVAGGPEDTQYF. The full variable domain, its missing parts supplied by reference TRBV2 and TRBJ2-3, is EPEVTQTPSHQVTQMGQEVILRCVPISNHLYFYWYRQILGQKVEFLVSFYNNEISEKSEIFDDQFSVERPDGSNFTLKIRSTKLEDSAMYFCASSAVTVAGGPEDTQYFGPGTRLTVL.